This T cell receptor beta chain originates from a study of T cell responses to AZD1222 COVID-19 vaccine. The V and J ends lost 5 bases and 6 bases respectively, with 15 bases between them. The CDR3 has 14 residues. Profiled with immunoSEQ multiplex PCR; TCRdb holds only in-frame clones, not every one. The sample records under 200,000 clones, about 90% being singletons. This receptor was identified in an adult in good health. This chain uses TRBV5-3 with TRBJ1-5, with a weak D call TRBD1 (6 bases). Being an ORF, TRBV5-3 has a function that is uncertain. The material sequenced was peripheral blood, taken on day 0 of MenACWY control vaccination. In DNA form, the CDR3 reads TGTGCCAGAAGACCGACGGGGGCCGGTCAGCCCCAGCATTTT. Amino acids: CARRPTGAGQPQHF.